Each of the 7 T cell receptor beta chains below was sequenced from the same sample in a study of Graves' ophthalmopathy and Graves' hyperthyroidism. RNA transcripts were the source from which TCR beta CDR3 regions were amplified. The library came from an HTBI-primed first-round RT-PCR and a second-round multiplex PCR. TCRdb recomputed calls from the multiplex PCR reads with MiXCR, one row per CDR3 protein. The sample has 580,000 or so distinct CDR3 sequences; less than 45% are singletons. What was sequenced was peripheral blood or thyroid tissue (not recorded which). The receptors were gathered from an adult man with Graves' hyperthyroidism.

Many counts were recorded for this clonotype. The CDR3 is CASSLSQIPWVYGYTF. DNA of the CDR3: TGTGCCAGCAGTTTATCCCAAATACCGTGGGTCTATGGCTACACCTTC. The V and J genes are TRBV12-3 or TRBV12-4 and TRBJ1-2; D ambiguous. CDR3 length equals 16 residues. V lost 2 bases to trimming and J lost 4 bases, with 17 bases between them.

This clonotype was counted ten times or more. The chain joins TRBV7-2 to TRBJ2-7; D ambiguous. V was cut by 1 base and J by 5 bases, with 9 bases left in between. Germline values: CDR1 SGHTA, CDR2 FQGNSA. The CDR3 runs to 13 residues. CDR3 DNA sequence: TGTGCCAGCAGCTTAGGGAGTCTGGACGAGCAGTACTTC. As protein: CASSLGSLDEQYF.

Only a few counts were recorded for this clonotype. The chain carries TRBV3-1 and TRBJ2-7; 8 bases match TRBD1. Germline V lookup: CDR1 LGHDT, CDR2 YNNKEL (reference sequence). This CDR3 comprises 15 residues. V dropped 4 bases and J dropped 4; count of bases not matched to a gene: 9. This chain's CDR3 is CASSPDRDEVYEQYF. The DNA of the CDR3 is TGTGCCAGCAGCCCGGACAGGGATGAAGTTTACGAGCAGTACTTC.

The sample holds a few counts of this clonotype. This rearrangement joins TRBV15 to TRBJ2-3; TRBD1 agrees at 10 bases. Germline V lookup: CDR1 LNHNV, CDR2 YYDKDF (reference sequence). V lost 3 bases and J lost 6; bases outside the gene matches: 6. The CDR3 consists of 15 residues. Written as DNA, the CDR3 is TGTGCCACCAGCAGCGGGACAGGGGTTGGGGATACGCAGTATTTT. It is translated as CATSSGTGVGDTQYF.

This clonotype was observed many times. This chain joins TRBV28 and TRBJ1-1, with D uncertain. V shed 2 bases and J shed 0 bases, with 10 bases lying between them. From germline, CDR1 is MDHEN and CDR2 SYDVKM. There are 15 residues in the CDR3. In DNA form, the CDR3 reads TGTGCCAGCAGTTTACCTGGGCGACTGAACACTGAAGCTTTCTTT. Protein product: CASSLPGRLNTEAFF.

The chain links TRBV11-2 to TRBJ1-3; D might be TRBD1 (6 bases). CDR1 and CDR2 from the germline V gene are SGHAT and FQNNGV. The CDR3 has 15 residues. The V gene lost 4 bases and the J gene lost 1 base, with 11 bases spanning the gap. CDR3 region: CASSSVRGSGNTIYF. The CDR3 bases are TGTGCCAGCAGCTCCGTCAGGGGATCTGGAAACACCATATATTTT. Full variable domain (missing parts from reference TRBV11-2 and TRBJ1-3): EAGVAQSPRYKIIEKRQSVAFWCNPISGHATLYWYQQILGQGPKLLIQFQNNGVVDDSQLPKDRFSAERLKGVDSTLKIQPAKLEDSAVYLCASSSVRGSGNTIYFGEGSWLTVV.

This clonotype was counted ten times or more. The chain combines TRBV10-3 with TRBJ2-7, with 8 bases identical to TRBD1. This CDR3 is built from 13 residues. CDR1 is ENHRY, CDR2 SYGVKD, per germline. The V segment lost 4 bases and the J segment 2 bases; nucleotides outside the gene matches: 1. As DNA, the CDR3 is TGTGCCATCAGTGCGGACAGGGCCTACGAGCAGTACTTC. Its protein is CAISADRAYEQYF.